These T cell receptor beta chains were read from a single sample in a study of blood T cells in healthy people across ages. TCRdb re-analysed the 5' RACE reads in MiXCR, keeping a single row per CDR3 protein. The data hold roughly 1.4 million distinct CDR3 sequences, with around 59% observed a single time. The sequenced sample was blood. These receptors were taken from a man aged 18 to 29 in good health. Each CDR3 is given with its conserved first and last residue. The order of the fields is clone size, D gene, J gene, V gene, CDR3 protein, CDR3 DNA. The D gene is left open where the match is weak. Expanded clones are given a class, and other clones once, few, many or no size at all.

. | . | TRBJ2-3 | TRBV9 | CASEGGYTDTQYF | TGTGCCAGCGAAGGGGGGTACACAGATACGCAGTATTTT
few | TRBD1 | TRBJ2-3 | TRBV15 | CATSRNRGDTQYF | TGTGCCACCAGCAGGAACAGGGGGGATACGCAGTATTTT
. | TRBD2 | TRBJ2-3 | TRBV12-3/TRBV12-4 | CASSPRTSGFLTDTQYF | TGTGCCAGCAGTCCGAGGACTAGCGGGTTCCTCACAGATACGCAGTATTTT
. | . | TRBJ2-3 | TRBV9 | CASSVDPSTDTQYF | TGTGCCAGCAGCGTAGATCCTAGCACAGATACGCAGTATTTT
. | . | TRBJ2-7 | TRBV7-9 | CASAPSGTSSYEQYF | TGTGCCAGCGCCCCCAGTGGGACCAGCTCCTACGAGCAGTACTTC
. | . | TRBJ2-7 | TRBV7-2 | CASSLSPRSSYEQYF | TGTGCCAGCAGCTTATCGCCGAGGAGCTCCTACGAGCAGTACTTC
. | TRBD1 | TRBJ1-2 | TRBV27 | CASSPIGGPDRGYTF | TGTGCCAGCAGCCCGATCGGGGGACCGGACAGGGGCTACACCTTC
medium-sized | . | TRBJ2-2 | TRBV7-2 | CASSLVSTGELFF | TGTGCCAGCAGCTTAGTTAGCACCGGGGAGCTGTTTTTT
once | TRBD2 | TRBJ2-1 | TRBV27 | CASQDRTSEWETQFF | TGTGCCAGCCAAGATCGGACTAGTGAGTGGGAGACCCAGTTCTTC
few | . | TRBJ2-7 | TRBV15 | CATSRGTPSSYEQYF | TGTGCCACCAGCAGAGGAACGCCGAGCTCCTACGAGCAGTACTTC
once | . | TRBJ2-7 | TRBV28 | CASSLLEDLPTYEQYF | TGTGCCAGCAGTTTGCTAGAGGACCTACCTACCTACGAGCAGTACTTC
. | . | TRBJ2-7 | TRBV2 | CASTPLSSYEQYF | TGTGCCAGTACCCCGCTCTCGTCCTACGAGCAGTACTTC
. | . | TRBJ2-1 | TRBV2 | CASSGTSGTGNEQFF | TGTGCCAGCAGTGGTACTAGTGGTACCGGGAATGAGCAGTTCTTC
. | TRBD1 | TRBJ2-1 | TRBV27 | CASSLMGTGYNEQFF | TGTGCCAGCAGTTTAATGGGGACAGGATACAATGAGCAGTTCTTC
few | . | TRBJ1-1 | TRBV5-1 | CASSLTPDMNTEAFF | TGCGCCAGCAGCTTGACCCCGGACATGAACACTGAAGCTTTCTTT
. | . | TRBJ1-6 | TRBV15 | CASRVVYNSPLHF | TGTGCCTCCAGGGTGGTCTATAATTCACCCCTCCACTTT
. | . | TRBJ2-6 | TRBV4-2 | CASSQPLDRSGANVLTF | TGTGCCAGCAGCCAACCCCTGGACAGATCGGGGGCCAACGTCCTGACTTTC
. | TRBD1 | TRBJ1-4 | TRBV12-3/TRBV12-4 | CASSFRDSFNEKLFF | TGTGCCAGCAGTTTCCGGGACAGCTTTAATGAAAAACTGTTTTTT
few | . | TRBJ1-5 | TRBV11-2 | CASSMTDNQPQHF | TGTGCCAGCAGTATGACAGACAATCAGCCCCAGCATTTT
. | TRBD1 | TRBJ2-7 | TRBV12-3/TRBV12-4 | CASSSETGTGRDEQYF | TGTGCCAGCAGTTCGGAGACCGGGACAGGGAGGGATGAGCAGTACTTC
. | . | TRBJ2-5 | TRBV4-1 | CASSQAGLADEYQETQYF | TGCGCCAGCAGCCAAGCTGGGCTAGCCGATGAGTACCAAGAGACCCAGTACTTC
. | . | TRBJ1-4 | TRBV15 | CATRVGAGSEKLFF | TGTGCCACCAGAGTCGGGGCAGGGAGTGAAAAACTGTTTTTT
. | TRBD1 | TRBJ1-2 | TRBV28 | CASTSTGLRGYTF | TGTGCCAGCACGTCGACAGGGCTTCGGGGCTACACCTTC
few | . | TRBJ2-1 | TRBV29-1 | CSVTRLVRNEQFF | TGCAGCGTAACCCGACTAGTGAGGAATGAGCAGTTCTTC
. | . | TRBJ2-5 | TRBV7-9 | CASSPGGPLEEQYF | TGTGCCAGCAGCCCCGGGGGGCCGTTGGAGGAGCAGTACTTC
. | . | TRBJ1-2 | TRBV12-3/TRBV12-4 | CASSTGGSGYTF | TGTGCCAGCTCGACAGGAGGCTCTGGCTACACCTTC
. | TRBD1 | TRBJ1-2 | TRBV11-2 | CASSSTSGQGINYGYTF | TGTGCCAGCAGCTCCACCTCCGGACAGGGAATTAACTATGGCTACACCTTC
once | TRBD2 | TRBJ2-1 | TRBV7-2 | CASSPWIGGNEQFF | TGTGCCAGCAGCCCATGGATCGGGGGGAATGAGCAGTTCTTC
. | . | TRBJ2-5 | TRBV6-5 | CAVAQETQYF | TGTGCCGTAGCTCAAGAGACCCAGTACTTC
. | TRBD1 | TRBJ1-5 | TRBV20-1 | CSAGTGRFQPQHF | TGCAGTGCTGGGACAGGGCGATTTCAGCCCCAGCATTTT
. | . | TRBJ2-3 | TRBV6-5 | CASSYRAGHTDTQYF | TGTGCCAGCAGTTATCGGGCGGGCCACACAGATACGCAGTATTTT
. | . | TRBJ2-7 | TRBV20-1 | CSAKGGVPYEQYF | TGCAGTGCTAAGGGCGGAGTCCCCTACGAGCAGTACTTC
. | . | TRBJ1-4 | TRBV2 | CASSEAQFATNEKLFF | TGTGCCAGCAGTGAAGCGCAATTTGCAACTAATGAAAAACTGTTTTTT
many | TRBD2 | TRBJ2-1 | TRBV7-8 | CASSLGGGAISYNEQFF | TGTGCCAGCAGCTTAGGCGGGGGGGCTATCTCCTACAATGAGCAGTTCTTC
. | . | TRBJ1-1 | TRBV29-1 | CSVVIQGTEAFF | TGCAGCGTCGTAATTCAGGGGACTGAAGCTTTCTTT
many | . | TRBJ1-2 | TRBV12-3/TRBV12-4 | CASSGVGGYTF | TGTGCCAGCAGCGGAGTGGGAGGCTACACCTTC
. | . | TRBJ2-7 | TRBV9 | CASSPRLGGFYEQYF | TGTGCCAGCAGCCCACGACTTGGGGGATTTTACGAGCAGTACTTC
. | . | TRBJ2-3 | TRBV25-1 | CASSDPGPITDTQYF | TGTGCCAGCAGTGATCCGGGCCCCATCACAGATACGCAGTATTTT
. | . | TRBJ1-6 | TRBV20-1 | CSGKAAENSPLHF | TGCAGTGGGAAAGCCGCTGAGAATTCACCCCTCCACTTT
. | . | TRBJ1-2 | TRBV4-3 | CASSLGVRDYGYTF | TGCGCCAGCAGCCTAGGGGTGCGGGACTATGGCTACACCTTC
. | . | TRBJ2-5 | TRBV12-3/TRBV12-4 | CASSLSRVETQYF | TGTGCCAGCAGTTTATCCAGGGTGGAGACCCAGTACTTC
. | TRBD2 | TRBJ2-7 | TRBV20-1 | CSARDELAGNFYEQYF | TGCAGTGCTAGGGACGAACTAGCGGGGAATTTCTACGAGCAGTACTTC
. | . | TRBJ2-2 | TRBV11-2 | CASSSGEGDTRGELFF | TGTGCCAGCAGCTCTGGGGAGGGGGATACCCGCGGGGAGCTGTTTTTT
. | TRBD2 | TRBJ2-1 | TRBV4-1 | CASSQLLAGLLNNEQFF | TGCGCCAGCAGCCAGTTACTAGCGGGACTACTTAACAATGAGCAGTTCTTC
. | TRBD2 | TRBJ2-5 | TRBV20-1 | CSARGWISGPQETQYF | TGCAGTGCTAGAGGTTGGATTAGCGGGCCGCAAGAGACCCAGTACTTC
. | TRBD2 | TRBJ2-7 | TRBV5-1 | CASSLLEAGAFYEQYF | TGCGCCAGCAGCTTGTTGGAAGCGGGAGCTTTCTACGAGCAGTACTTC
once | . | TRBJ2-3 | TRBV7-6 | CASSAERRWTDTQYF | TGTGCCAGCAGCGCAGAAAGGAGGTGGACAGATACGCAGTATTTT
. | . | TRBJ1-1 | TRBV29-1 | CSVELPGHLNTEAFF | TGCAGCGTTGAACTCCCGGGACACCTGAACACTGAAGCTTTCTTT
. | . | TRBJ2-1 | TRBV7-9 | CASSLGYRGSYNEQFF | TGTGCCAGCAGCTTAGGCTATCGGGGCTCCTACAATGAGCAGTTCTTC